This T cell receptor beta chain was found in a study of blood T cell repertoires in COVID-19. All enrollees were about 18 to 95 years old and from approximately 25 US areas. Profiled with immunoSEQ multiplex PCR; TCRdb holds only in-frame clones, not every one. The sample includes 380,000 or so clones, roughly 90% of them seen just once. The germline V gene encodes CDR1 DFQATT and CDR2 SNEGSKA (reference sequence). The CDR3 is 12 residues long. The V end was cut by 3 bases, the J end by 6 bases, with 11 bases between. The receptor was isolated from a woman aged 25 to 39 with acute COVID-19. The chain is built from TRBV20-1 and TRBJ1-2, with a weak D call TRBD1 (5 bases). The sequenced material came from PBMCs or T cells enriched from blood (not recorded which). CDR3 amino acids: CSASVGGNGYTF. CDR3 sequence (DNA): TGCAGTGCTAGTGTCGGGGGAAATGGCTACACCTTC.